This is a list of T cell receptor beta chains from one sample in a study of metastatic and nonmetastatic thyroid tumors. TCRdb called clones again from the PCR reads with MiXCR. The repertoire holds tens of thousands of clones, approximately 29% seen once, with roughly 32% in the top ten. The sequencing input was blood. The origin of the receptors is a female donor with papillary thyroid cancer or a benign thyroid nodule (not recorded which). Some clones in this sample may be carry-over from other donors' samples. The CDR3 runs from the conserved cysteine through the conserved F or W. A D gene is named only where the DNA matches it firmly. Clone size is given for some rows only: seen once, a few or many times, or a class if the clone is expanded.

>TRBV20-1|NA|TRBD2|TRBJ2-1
CSAQLPLLAGGDEQFF
TGCAGTGCTCAACTACCGTTACTAGCGGGAGGGGATGAGCAGTTCTTC
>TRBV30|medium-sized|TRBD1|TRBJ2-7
CAWQTPGTGDYEQYF
TGTGCCTGGCAAACCCCCGGGACAGGGGACTACGAGCAGTACTTC
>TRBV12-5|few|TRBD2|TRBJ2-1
CASGSPAGGPYNEQFF
TGTGCTAGTGGTTCCCCCGCGGGAGGACCCTACAATGAGCAGTTCTTC
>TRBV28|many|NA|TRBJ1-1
CASSPLDGDTEAFF
TGTGCTAGCAGTCCCCTCGACGGAGACACTGAAGCTTTCTTT
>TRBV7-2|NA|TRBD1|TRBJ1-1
CASRASYRGHTEAVF
TGTGCAAGCAGAGCCAGTTACAGGGGGCATACTGAAGCTGTCTTT
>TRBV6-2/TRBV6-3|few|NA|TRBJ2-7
CASSSILTRRASYEQYF
TGTGCCAGCAGTTCCATACTGACTAGAAGGGCATCCTACGAGCAGTACTTC
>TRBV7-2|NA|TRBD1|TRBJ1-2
CASSSYLTGDVYTF
TGTGCCAGCAGCTCCTACCTTACAGGGGATGTCTACACCTTC
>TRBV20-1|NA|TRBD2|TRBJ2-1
CSATTNEGRGEQFF
TGCAGTGCCACCACCAATGAGGGGAGGGGTGAGCAGTTCTTC
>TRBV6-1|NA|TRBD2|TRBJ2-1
CATGLADSYNEQFF
TGTGCCACTGGACTAGCGGATTCCTACAATGAGCAGTTCTTC
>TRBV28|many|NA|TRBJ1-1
CASLKWGAGSGTEAFF
TGTGCCAGTCTCAAATGGGGTGCAGGGTCCGGCACTGAAGCTTTCTTT
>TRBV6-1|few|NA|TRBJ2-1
CVTQIGSGEGNNEQFF
TGTGTCACCCAGATTGGGTCAGGGGAGGGGAACAATGAGCAGTTCTTC
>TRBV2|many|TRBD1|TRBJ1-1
CASSGDRVTEAFF
TGTGCCAGCAGTGGGGACAGGGTAACTGAAGCTTTCTTT
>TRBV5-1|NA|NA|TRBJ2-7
CASRGGTEPAYEQYF
TGCGCCAGCAGGGGAGGGACAGAACCTGCCTACGAGCAGTACTTC
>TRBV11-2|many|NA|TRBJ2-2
CASSLDRTGELFF
TGTGCCAGCAGCTTAGATCGGACCGGGGAGCTGTTTTTT
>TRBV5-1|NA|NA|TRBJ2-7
CASSSGQEQYF
TGCGCCAGCAGCTCGGGACAAGAGCAGTACTTC
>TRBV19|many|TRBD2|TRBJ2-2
CASSILASGGELFF
TGTGCCAGTAGTATATTGGCTAGCGGCGGGGAGCTGTTTTTT
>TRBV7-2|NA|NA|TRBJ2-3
CASSARRDTDTQSF
TGTGCCAGCAGCGCCAGGCGAGACACAGATACGCAGTCTTTT
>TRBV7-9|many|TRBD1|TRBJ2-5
CASSLGTGEAETQYF
TGTGCCAGCAGCCTTGGGACAGGGGAGGCAGAGACCCAGTACTTC
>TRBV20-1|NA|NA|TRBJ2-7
CSAPGAPSVYEQYF
TGCAGTGCTCCCGGCGCCCCCTCAGTGTACGAGCAGTACTTC
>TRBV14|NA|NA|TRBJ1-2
CASSQDYEGPYGYTF
TGTGCCAGCAGCCAAGATTATGAGGGACCCTATGGCTACACCTTC
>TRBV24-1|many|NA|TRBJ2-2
CATRSGGPTTGELFF
TGTGCCACCAGGAGTGGCGGGCCAACCACCGGGGAGCTGTTTTTT
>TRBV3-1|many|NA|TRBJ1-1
CASSHSGETEAFF
TGTGCCAGCAGCCACAGTGGGGAGACTGAAGCTTTCTTT
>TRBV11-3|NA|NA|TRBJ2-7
CASSPSGQRYEQYF
TGTGCCAGCAGCCCAAGCGGACAACGCTACGAGCAGTACTTC
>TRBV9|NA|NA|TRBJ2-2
CASSVSGQLHTGELFF
TGTGCCAGCAGCGTATCTGGACAGCTACACACCGGGGAGCTGTTTTTT
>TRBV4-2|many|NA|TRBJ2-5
CASSQAGAIQETQYF
TGTGCCAGCAGCCAAGCGGGGGCGATACAAGAGACCCAGTACTTC
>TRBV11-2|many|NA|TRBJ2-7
CASSPSFTSSYEQYF
TGTGCCAGCAGCCCCAGTTTCACTAGCTCCTACGAGCAGTACTTC
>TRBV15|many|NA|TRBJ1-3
CATNPGSGNTIYF
TGTGCCACCAACCCGGGGTCTGGAAACACCATATATTTT
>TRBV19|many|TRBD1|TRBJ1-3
CASSSTGAHSGNTIYF
TGTGCCAGTAGTAGCACAGGGGCCCACTCTGGAAACACCATATATTTT
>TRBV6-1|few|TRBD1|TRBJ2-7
CASLGDRADEQYF
TGTGCCAGCTTGGGTGACAGGGCCGACGAGCAGTACTTC
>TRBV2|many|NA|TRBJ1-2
CAATWRSNYGYTF
TGTGCCGCCACCTGGAGATCTAACTATGGCTACACCTTC
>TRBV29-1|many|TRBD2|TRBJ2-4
CSVAGGAKNIQYF
TGCAGCGTTGCGGGAGGGGCCAAAAACATTCAGTACTTC
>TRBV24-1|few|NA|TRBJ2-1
CATSDGTASSYNEQFF
TGTGCCACCAGTGACGGGACGGCTAGCTCCTACAATGAGCAGTTCTTC
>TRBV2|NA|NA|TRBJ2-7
CASSASYEQYF
TGTGCCAGCAGTGCTAGCTACGAGCAGTACTTC
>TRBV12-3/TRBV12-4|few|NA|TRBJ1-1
CASSFSTNTEAFF
TGTGCCAGCAGTTTTTCGACCAACACTGAAGCTTTCTTT
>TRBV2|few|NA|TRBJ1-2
CASSEGKTNYGYTF
TGTGCCAGCAGTGAAGGGAAAACTAACTATGGCTACACCTTC
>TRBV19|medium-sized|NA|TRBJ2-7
CASSIRDDSSYEQYF
TGTGCCAGTAGTATTAGAGACGACTCCTCCTACGAGCAGTACTTC
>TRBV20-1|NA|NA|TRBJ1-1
CSARGAGAFEAFF
TGCAGTGCTAGAGGTGCGGGGGCCTTTGAAGCTTTCTTT
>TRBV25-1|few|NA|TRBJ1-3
CASSVGSSGNTIYF
TGTGCCAGCAGTGTGGGCTCGAGTGGAAACACCATATATTTT
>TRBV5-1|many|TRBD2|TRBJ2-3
CASSLEGVTTGTSAYTDTQYF
TGCGCCAGCAGCTTAGAAGGGGTGACAACGGGGACTAGCGCATACACAGATACGCAGTATTTT
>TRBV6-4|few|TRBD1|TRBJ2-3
CASSPGQEADTQYF
TGTGCCAGCAGCCCGGGACAGGAAGCAGATACGCAGTATTTT
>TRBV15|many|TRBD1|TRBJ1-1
CATSRDREFSEAFF
TGTGCCACCAGCAGGGACAGGGAATTTAGTGAAGCTTTCTTT
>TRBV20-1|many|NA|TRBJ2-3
CSARAPPGTQYF
TGCAGTGCTAGAGCCCCCCCGGGTACGCAGTATTTT
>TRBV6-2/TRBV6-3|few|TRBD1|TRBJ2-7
CASRPGQGAYEQYF
TGTGCCAGCAGACCCGGACAGGGTGCCTACGAGCAGTACTTC
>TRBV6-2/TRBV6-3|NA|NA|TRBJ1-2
CASSYLTGHNYGYTF
TGTGCCAGCAGTTACTTGACGGGCCACAACTATGGCTACACCTTC
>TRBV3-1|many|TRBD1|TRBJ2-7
CASSQPTGGTEQYF
TGTGCCAGCAGCCAACCGACAGGGGGGACCGAGCAGTACTTC
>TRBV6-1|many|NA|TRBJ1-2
CASSEVGYGYTF
TGTGCCAGCAGTGAAGTGGGCTATGGCTACACCTTC
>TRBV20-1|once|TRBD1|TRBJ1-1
CSARDFSPTGGSEAFF
TGCAGTGCTAGAGATTTCTCCCCCACAGGGGGCAGTGAAGCTTTCTTT
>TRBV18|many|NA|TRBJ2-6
CASSPRPALLSGANVLTF
TGTGCCAGCTCACCAAGACCCGCACTGCTCTCTGGGGCCAACGTCCTGACTTTC
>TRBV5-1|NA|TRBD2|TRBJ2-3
CASRRTSESTDTQYF
TGCGCCAGCAGAAGGACTAGCGAGAGCACAGATACGCAGTATTTT
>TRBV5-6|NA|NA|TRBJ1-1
CASISFAAGNLNTEAFF
TGTGCCAGCATCTCCTTTGCGGCCGGTAACCTGAACACTGAAGCTTTCTTT
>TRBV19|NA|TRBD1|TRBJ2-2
CASPDRGRGNAGELIF
TGTGCCAGTCCAGACAGGGGGCGCGGTAACGCCGGGGAGCTGATTTTT
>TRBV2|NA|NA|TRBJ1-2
CASSPGTALNYGYTF
TGTGCCAGCAGCCCCGGGACGGCCCTCAACTATGGCTACACCTTC
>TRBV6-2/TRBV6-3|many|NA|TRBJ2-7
CASRLVLGEQYF
TGTGCCAGCAGGCTTGTCTTGGGGGAGCAGTACTTC